This T cell receptor (beta chain) was documented in a study of blood T cells in healthy people across ages. Across the whole study: Every two T cells gave about one barcoded beta molecule via template switching.

A sample-barcoded 5' primer and a J-beta primer mix were used in a second PCR of about 6 to 11 cycles. Using its own MiXCR run on the 5' RACE reads, TCRdb lists one record per CDR3 protein. Here the sample spans some 710,000 distinct CDR3 sequences, about half being singletons. This CDR3 spans 17 amino acids. V shed 4 bases and J 4 bases; nucleotides not matched to a gene: 13. In germline, CDR1 is SQVTM, CDR2 ANQGSEA. This clonotype was seen only a few times. Its specificity is not known. Study-level points and caveats: Comparison with aged donors showed that long-lived donors had more naive CD4+ cells and higher diversity.

Isolated per sample were at least 6 million PBMCs. Sequencing was carried out using blood. This chain joins TRBV29-1 and TRBJ2-3; 11 bases agree with TRBD1. This clonotype was sampled from an elderly man in good health. For the CDR3, the DNA is TGCAGCGTTGGAGCCCTCAGGACAGGGGGCTTATCAGATACGCAGTATTTT. As protein: CSVGALRTGGLSDTQYF.